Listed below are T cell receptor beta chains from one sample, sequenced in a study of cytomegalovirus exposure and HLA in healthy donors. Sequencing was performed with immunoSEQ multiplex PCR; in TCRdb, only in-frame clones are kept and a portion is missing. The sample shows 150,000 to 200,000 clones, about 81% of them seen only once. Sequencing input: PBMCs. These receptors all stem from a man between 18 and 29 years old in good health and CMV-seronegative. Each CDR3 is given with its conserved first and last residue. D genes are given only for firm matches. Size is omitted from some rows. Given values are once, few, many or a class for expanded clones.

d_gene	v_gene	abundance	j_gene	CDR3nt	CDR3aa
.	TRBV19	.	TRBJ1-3	TGTGCCAGCCGGTGGGAGAATGGAAACACCATATATTTT	CASRWENGNTIYF
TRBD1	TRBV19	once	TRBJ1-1	TGTGCCAGTAGCATCGACAGGGGGGGGACTGAAGCTTTCTTT	CASSIDRGGTEAFF
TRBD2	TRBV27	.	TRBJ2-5	TGTGCCAGCAGTCTAAACCCCGGGACTAGCGGGAGTACCCAGTACTTC	CASSLNPGTSGSTQYF
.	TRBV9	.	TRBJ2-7	TGTGCCAGCAGCTTAGGAGGGGGGGGTCTCGAGCAGTACTTC	CASSLGGGGLEQYF
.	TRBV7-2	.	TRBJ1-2	TGTGCCAGCAGCTTAAATACAGATCACGGCTACACCTTC	CASSLNTDHGYTF
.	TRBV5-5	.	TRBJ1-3	TGTGCCAGCAGCTACGGACAGGGAAACACCATATATTTT	CASSYGQGNTIYF
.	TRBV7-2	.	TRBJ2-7	TGTGCCAGCAGCTTAGATGTTTTTAGCTACGAGCAGTACTTC	CASSLDVFSYEQYF
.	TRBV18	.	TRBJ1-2	TGTGCCAGCTCACTAGGACAGAACTATGGCTACACCTTC	CASSLGQNYGYTF
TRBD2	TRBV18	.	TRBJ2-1	TGTGCCAGCTCACCTGGGACTAGCGGGAATCATAATGAGCAGTTCTTC	CASSPGTSGNHNEQFF
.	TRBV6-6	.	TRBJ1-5	TGTGCCAGCAGTCAGGGGAGCAATCAGCCCCAGCATTTT	CASSQGSNQPQHF
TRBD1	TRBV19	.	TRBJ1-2	TGTGCCAGTAGTTCACAGGGGTGGGGCTATGGCTACACCTTC	CASSSQGWGYGYTF
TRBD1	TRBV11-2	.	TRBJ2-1	TGTGCCAGCATCCTGACAGGGAACAATGAGCAGTTCTTC	CASILTGNNEQFF
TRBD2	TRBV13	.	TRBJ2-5	TGTGCCAGCCGATTAGCGGGGGGGCTGGAGACCCAGTACTTC	CASRLAGGLETQYF
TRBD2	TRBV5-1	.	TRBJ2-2	TGCGCCAGCAGCATACGGACTAGCGGGGGGGACGGGGAGCTGTTTTTT	CASSIRTSGGDGELFF
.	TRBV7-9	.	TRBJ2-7	TGTGCCAGCAGCCCGGACAGTAACGAGCAGTACTTC	CASSPDSNEQYF